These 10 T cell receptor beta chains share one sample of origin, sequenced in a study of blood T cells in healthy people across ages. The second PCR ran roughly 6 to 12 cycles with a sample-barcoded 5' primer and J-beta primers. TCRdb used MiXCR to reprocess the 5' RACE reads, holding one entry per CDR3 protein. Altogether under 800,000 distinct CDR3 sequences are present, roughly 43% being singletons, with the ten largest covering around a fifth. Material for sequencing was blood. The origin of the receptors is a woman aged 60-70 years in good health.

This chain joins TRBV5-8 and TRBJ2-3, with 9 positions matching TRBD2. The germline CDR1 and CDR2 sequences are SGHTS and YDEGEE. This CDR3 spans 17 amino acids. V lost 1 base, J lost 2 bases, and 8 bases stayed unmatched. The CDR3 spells CASSLWGLAILTDTQYF. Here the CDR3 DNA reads TGTGCCAGCAGCTTGTGGGGACTAGCCATACTCACAGATACGCAGTATTTT.

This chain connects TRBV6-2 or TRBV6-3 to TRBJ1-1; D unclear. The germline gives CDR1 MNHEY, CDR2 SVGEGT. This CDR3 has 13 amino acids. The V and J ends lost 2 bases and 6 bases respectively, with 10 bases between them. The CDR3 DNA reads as TGTGCCAGCAGTTACCGGGAGGACGCTGAAGCTTTCTTT. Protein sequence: CASSYREDAEAFF.

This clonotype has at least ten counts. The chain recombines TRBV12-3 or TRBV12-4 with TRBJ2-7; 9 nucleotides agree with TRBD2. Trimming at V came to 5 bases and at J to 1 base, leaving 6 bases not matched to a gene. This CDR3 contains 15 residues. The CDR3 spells CASSPQAGGSYEQYF. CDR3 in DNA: TGTGCCAGCAGTCCTCAAGCGGGGGGATCCTACGAGCAGTACTTC.

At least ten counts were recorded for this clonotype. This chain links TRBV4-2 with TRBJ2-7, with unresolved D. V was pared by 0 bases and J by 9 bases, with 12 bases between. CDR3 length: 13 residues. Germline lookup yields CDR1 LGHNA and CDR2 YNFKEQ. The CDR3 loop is CASSQDVLRGQYF. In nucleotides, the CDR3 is TGTGCCAGCAGCCAAGATGTTTTACGAGGGCAGTACTTC.

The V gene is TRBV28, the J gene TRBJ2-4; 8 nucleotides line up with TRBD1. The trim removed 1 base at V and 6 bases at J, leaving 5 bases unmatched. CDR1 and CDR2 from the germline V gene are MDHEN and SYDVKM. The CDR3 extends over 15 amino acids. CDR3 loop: CASSLSTGQGNIQYF. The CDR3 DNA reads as TGTGCCAGCAGTTTATCCACTGGACAGGGAAACATTCAGTACTTC.

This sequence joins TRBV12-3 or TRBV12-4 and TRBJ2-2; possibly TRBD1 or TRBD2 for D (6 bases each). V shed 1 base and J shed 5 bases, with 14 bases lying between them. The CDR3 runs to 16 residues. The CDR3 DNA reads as TGTGCCAGCAGTTTAGGGGGGGCCCTGAGGACCGGGGAGCTGTTTTTT. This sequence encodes CASSLGGALRTGELFF.

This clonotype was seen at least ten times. CDR3 bases: TGTGCCAGCAGCTCCTTTGGGAATGAGCAGTTCTTC. Protein: CASSSFGNEQFF. J is TRBJ2-1 and V is TRBV7-2, with D unclear. Trimming removed 4 bases at V and 7 bases at J, with 8 bases between. The length of the CDR3 is 12 residues. Per the germline V gene, CDR1 is SGHTA and CDR2 is FQGNSA. Variable domain in full (rest from reference TRBV7-2 and TRBJ2-1): GAGVSQSPSNKVTEKGKDVELRCDPISGHTALYWYRQSLGQGLEFLIYFQGNSAPDKSGLPSDRFSAERTGGSVSTLTIQRTQQEDSAVYLCASSSFGNEQFFGPGTRLTVL.

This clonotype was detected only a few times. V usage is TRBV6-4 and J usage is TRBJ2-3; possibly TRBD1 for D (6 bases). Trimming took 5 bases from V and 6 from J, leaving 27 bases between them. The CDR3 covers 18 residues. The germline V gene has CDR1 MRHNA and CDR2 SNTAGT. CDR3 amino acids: CASSCKTKSRGAVDTQYF. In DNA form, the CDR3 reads TGTGCCAGCAGTTGCAAAACCAAATCCAGGGGTGCCGTTGATACGCAGTATTTT.

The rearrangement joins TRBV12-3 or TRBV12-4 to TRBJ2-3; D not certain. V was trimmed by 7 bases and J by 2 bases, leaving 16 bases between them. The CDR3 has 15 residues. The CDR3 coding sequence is TGTGCCAGCACCCAGTCTAGAGTCCACACAGATACGCAGTATTTT. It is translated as CASTQSRVHTDTQYF.

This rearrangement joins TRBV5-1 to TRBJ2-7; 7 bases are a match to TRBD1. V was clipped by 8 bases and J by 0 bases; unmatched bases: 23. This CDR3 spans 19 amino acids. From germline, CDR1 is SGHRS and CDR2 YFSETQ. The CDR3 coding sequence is TGCGCCAGTCCCAACAACTTTGAAATAGGGGGCAGACCCTCCTACGAGCAGTACTTC. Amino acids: CASPNNFEIGGRPSYEQYF.